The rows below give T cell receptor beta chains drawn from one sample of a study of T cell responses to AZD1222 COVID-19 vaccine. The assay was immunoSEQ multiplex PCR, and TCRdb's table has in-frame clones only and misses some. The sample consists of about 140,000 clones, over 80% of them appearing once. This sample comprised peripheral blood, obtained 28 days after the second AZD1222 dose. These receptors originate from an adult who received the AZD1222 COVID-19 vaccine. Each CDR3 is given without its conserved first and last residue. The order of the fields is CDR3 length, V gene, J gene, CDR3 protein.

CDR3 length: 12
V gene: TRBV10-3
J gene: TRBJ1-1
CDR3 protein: AASVAVGNTEAF

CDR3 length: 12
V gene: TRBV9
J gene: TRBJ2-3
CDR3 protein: ASSAERTTDTQY

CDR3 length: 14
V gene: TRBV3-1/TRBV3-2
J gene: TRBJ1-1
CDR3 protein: ASSQDGWGLGTEAF

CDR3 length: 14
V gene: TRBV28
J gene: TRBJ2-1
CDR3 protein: ASSFAYLRTYNEQF

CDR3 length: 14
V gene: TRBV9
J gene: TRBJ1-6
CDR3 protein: ASSPDGRGGPSPLH

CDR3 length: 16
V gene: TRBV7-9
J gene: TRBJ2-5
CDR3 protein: ASSPPSVTGTGKETQY

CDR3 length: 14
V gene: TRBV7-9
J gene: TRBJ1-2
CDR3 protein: ASSDTGTGGHYGYT

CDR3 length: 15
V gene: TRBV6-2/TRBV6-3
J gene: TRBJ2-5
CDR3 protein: ASSLWGGTGSKETQY

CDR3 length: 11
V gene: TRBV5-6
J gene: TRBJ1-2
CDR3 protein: ASSLGRDYGYT

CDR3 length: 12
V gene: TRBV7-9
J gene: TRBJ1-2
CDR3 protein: ASSLEAGVMRYT

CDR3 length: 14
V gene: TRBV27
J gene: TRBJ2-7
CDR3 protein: ASSLPPGPSHHEQY